What follows are 9 T cell receptor beta chains derived from one specimen sequenced in a study of shared clonotypes between healthy human individuals. Clones were sequenced by immunoSEQ multiplex PCR, and TCRdb holds only the in-frame ones, with some missing. The table has millions of clones, about 95% seen once. The naive CD8 population came from CD45RO-negative cells selected for CCR7, without terminally differentiated effector memory CD45RA+ cells. Material for sequencing was naive CD8+ T cells sorted from blood. These receptors were obtained from a man aged 18 to 29 in good health.

In its sample, this clone was seen once. V and J are TRBV11-2 and TRBJ2-7; weak D call: TRBD1 (6 bases). Deletions cut 3 bases from V and 9 bases from J, with 15 bases between. Germline CDR1 SGHAT, CDR2 FQNNGV. This CDR3 comprises 13 residues. This CDR3 reads CASSLIRDKWQYF. DNA of the CDR3: TGTGCCAGCAGCTTGATCCGGGACAAGTGGCAGTACTTC. Full variable domain (remainder filled in from reference TRBV11-2 and TRBJ2-7): EAGVAQSPRYKIIEKRQSVAFWCNPISGHATLYWYQQILGQGPKLLIQFQNNGVVDDSQLPKDRFSAERLKGVDSTLKIQPAKLEDSAVYLCASSLIRDKWQYFGPGTRLTVT.

The chain employs TRBV9 and TRBJ2-1; weak D call: TRBD2 (6 bases). The CDR3 consists of 15 residues. The germline CDR1 and CDR2 sequences are SGDLS and YYNGEE. V was clipped by 0 bases and J by 6 bases, with 13 bases between them. The CDR3 DNA sequence: TGTGCCAGCAGCGTAGGGCCTAGCGAACGCAATGAGCAGTTCTTC. It codes for CASSVGPSERNEQFF.

CDR3 loop: CASSAGIAGAITDTQYF. For the CDR3, the DNA is TGTGCCAGCAGCGCGGGCATAGCGGGGGCCATCACAGATACGCAGTATTTT. The chain combines TRBV9 with TRBJ2-3; the match to TRBD2 covers 9 bases. The CDR3 sequence is 17 residues long. Germline assignment: CDR1 SGDLS and CDR2 YYNGEE. Losses at the gene ends were 3 bases for V and 2 bases for J; bases not matched to a gene: 10.

This clone is a singleton in its sample. The same CDR3 also results from other DNA sequences found in this sample. The chain couples TRBV9 to TRBJ2-3; no definite D call. CDR1 SGDLS and CDR2 YYNGEE come from the germline V gene. The germline V and J ends were trimmed by 3 bases and 0 bases, with 5 bases remaining between them. The CDR3 totals 13 residues. The chain's CDR3 is CASSGASTDTQYF. The CDR3 DNA sequence: TGTGCCAGCAGCGGGGCGAGCACAGATACGCAGTATTTT.

The V gene is TRBV27, the J gene TRBJ2-2; the D gene is possibly TRBD1 (6 bases). The CDR3 spans 14 residues. Trimming stripped 8 bases from V and 0 bases from J, with 10 bases between. Per the germline V gene, CDR1 is MNHEY and CDR2 is SMNVEV (reference sequence). CDR3 region: CASGGLANTGELFF. CDR3 nucleotide sequence: TGTGCCAGCGGGGGCTTGGCGAACACCGGGGAGCTGTTTTTT.

A few counts support this clone. V gene TRBV2 combines with J gene TRBJ1-6; D is uncertain. The CDR3 sequence is 13 residues long. The V end was cut by 7 bases, the J end by 8 bases, with 12 bases between. CDR1 and CDR2 from the germline V gene are SNHLY and FYNNEI. The CDR3 nucleotides are TGTGCCAGCACCGGGGAACTATATTCACCCCTCCACTTT. Its translation: CASTGELYSPLHF.

J is TRBJ1-1 and V is TRBV4-3; D not certain. The CDR3 is 15 residues long. V was clipped by 0 bases and J by 3 bases, with 11 bases between them. The germline CDR1 and CDR2 sequences are LGHNA and YSLEER. This chain's CDR3 is CASSQEAIPHTEAFF. The CDR3 region has the DNA TGCGCCAGCAGCCAAGAGGCCATCCCGCACACTGAAGCTTTCTTT.

The chain combines TRBV10-2 with TRBJ1-2; D is possibly TRBD1 (5 bases). V lost 8 bases to trimming and J lost 4 bases, with 11 bases between them. Germline loops: CDR1 WSHSY, CDR2 SAAADI. CDR3 size: 12 residues. CDR3 amino acids: CASLEGSYGYTF. Written as DNA, the CDR3 is TGCGCCAGCCTCGAGGGGAGCTATGGCTACACCTTC.

CDR3 protein: CASSSGFPRGSPLHF. The CDR3 region has the DNA TGTGCCAGCAGTTCGGGTTTCCCTCGAGGGTCACCCCTCCACTTT. This chain joins TRBV6-5 and TRBJ1-6; D is unresolved. Trimming removed 4 bases from V and 10 bases from J, with 17 bases in between. CDR1 is MNHEY and CDR2 is SVGAGI in the germline V gene. The CDR3 has 15 amino acids.